These 27 T cell receptor beta chains share one sample of origin, sequenced in a study of Graves' ophthalmopathy and Graves' hyperthyroidism. CDR3 regions of TCR beta were amplified from RNA transcripts. HTBI primers served in a first-round RT-PCR, which a second-round multiplex PCR followed. One entry per CDR3 protein results from TCRdb running MiXCR on the multiplex PCR reads. The sample shows about 620,000 distinct CDR3 sequences, 22% of them seen only once. The sequencing input was peripheral blood. These receptors all come from a woman aged 18-29 years with stable Graves' hyperthyroidism. Some clones in this sample may be carry-over from other donors' samples.

In this sample, this clonotype turned up a few times. CDR3 sequence (DNA): TGCGCCAGCAGCCACCAGCCGGGACAGGCCTACGAGCAGTACTTC. Translated: CASSHQPGQAYEQYF. The rearrangement uses TRBV4-1 and TRBJ2-7; TRBD1 agrees at 8 bases. The CDR3 totals 15 residues. Unmatched junction bases numbered 6, after V lost 3 bases and J lost 2 bases. In germline, CDR1 is MGHRA, CDR2 YSYEKL.

As concerns this clonotype: Here the CDR3 omits its conserved ending phenylalanine or tryptophan, so a read error is the likely source. No DNA is shown, since the ends of the CDR3 on it are uncertain; the CDR3 is the one TCRdb lists. The genes are TRBV6-1 and TRBJ1-1; the DNA was not compared with TRBD1, the D call given in the table. Counting both end residues, the CDR3 totals 13 amino acids. The germline V gene encodes CDR1 MNHNS and CDR2 SASEGT. The chain's CDR3 is CASSLTGRDEACL.

This clonotype has a count of ten or more. The CDR3 is CASGPTKGETQYF. The CDR3 bases are TGTGCTAGTGGTCCAACTAAGGGGGAGACCCAGTACTTC. V and J are TRBV12-5 and TRBJ2-5; possible D gene TRBD1, 5 bases. The CDR3 length is 13 residues. Trimming took off 5 bases at V and 5 bases at J, with 12 bases between the two ends. Germline CDR1 LGHNT, CDR2 FRNRAP.

The sample holds many counts of this clonotype. This chain uses TRBV20-1 with TRBJ2-5, with TRBD2 identical over 7 bases. CDR3 length: 14 residues. V dropped 0 bases and J dropped 2; count of bases not matched to a gene: 3. The germline V gene has CDR1 DFQATT and CDR2 SNEGSKA (reference sequence). This chain's CDR3 is CSARDTGGQETQYF. The CDR3 DNA follows: TGCAGTGCTAGAGATACGGGAGGTCAAGAGACCCAGTACTTC.

This clonotype was counted many times. The rearrangement uses TRBV2 and TRBJ2-7; 8 nucleotides line up with TRBD1. The CDR3 spans 12 residues. From germline, CDR1 is SNHLY and CDR2 FYNNEI. The junction had 6 bases not matched to a gene; V was cut back by 9 bases and J by 5 bases. Here the CDR3 reads CARGMTGDEQYF. CDR3 coding DNA: TGTGCCAGGGGCATGACAGGGGACGAGCAGTACTTC. The full variable domain, in which reference TRBV2 and TRBJ2-7 provide the parts outside the CDR3, is EPEVTQTPSHQVTQMGQEVILRCVPISNHLYFYWYRQILGQKVEFLVSFYNNEISEKSEIFDDQFSVERPDGSNFTLKIRSTKLEDSAMYFCARGMTGDEQYFGPGTRLTVT.

This clonotype was counted ten times or more. J is TRBJ2-2 and V is TRBV10-3, with TRBD1 identical over 10 bases. Looked up from germline, CDR1 is ENHRY and CDR2 is SYGVKD. The CDR3 has 17 amino acids. Trimming cost V 6 bases and J 3 bases; bases outside gene matches: 10. DNA for the CDR3: TGTGCCATCAGCCCCGACAGGGGGCTAGTCGACACCGGGGAGCTGTTTTTT. Its translation is CAISPDRGLVDTGELFF.

The V call is TRBV28, the J call TRBJ2-4, with D perhaps TRBD2 (7 bases). In germline, CDR1 is MDHEN, CDR2 SYDVKM. The CDR3 contains 18 residues. Trimming removed 3 bases from V and 0 bases from J, with 18 bases in between. The CDR3 here is CASSFFGRGQLAKNIQYF. The DNA of the CDR3 is TGTGCCAGCAGTTTTTTTGGGAGGGGACAACTAGCCAAAAACATTCAGTACTTC.

At least ten counts were recorded for this clonotype. The chain combines TRBV28 with TRBJ1-1; D may be TRBD1 (5 bases). The germline V gene has CDR1 MDHEN and CDR2 SYDVKM. V was clipped by 1 base and J by 0 bases, with 15 bases between them. This CDR3 has 17 residues. The CDR3 sequence is CASSLFGAGSLNTEAFF. CDR3 in DNA: TGTGCCAGCAGTTTATTTGGGGCGGGCAGTTTGAACACTGAAGCTTTCTTT. Using reference TRBV28 and TRBJ1-1 for the parts outside the CDR3, the full variable domain is DVKVTQSSRYLVKRTGEKVFLECVQDMDHENMFWYRQDPGLGLRLIYFSYDVKMKEKGDIPEGYSVSREKKERFSLILESASTNQTSMYLCASSLFGAGSLNTEAFFGQGTRLTVV.

With regard to this clonotype: The junction differs from germline at one of its ends, possibly a read error. The chain employs TRBV12-3 or TRBV12-4 and TRBJ1-1; D remains unclear. The CDR3 length is 14 residues. CDR3 in amino acids: CASSLDPVGTEAFF. In DNA, the CDR3 is TGTGCCAGCAGCTTAGATCCGGTGGGCACTGAAGCTTTCTTT.

This clonotype came up many times. This rearrangement joins TRBV29-1 to TRBJ1-1, with TRBD1 identical over 9 bases. The germline CDR1 and CDR2 sequences are SQVTM and ANQGSEA. The junction had 4 bases not matched to a gene; V was cut back by 6 bases and J by 5 bases. The CDR3 has 12 amino acids. In DNA form, the CDR3 reads TGCAGCGTGGGACAGGGAGGTACTGAAGCTTTCTTT. Its translation: CSVGQGGTEAFF.

This clonotype was found many times. J is TRBJ2-7 and V is TRBV11-2; 7 bases match TRBD1. The CDR3 contains 15 residues. Trimming at V came to 5 bases and at J to 2 bases, leaving 9 bases not matched to a gene. The V gene's germline CDR1 is SGHAT and CDR2 FQNNGV. The CDR3 DNA follows: TGTGCCAGCAGCGTAGTCAGGGGGTCTCCCTACGAGCAGTACTTC. Translating it yields CASSVVRGSPYEQYF.

In this sample, this clonotype turned up many times. The chain uses TRBV29-1 and TRBJ2-7; 15 bases fit TRBD2. Germline V gene sequence: CDR1 SQVTM, CDR2 ANQGSEA. This CDR3 comprises 15 residues. V lost 6 bases to trimming and J lost 0 bases; unmatched junction nucleotides: 3. In DNA, the CDR3 is TGCAGCGTGGGACTAGCGGGAGGACCCTCCTACGAGCAGTACTTC. It codes for CSVGLAGGPSYEQYF.

This clonotype was counted at least ten times. This sequence joins TRBV28 and TRBJ2-6; D not certain. Deletions cut 6 bases from V and 4 bases from J, with 10 bases between. Germline-derived CDR1 and CDR2 are MDHEN and SYDVKM. The CDR3 has 14 residues. The CDR3 reads CASSLSRGANVLTF. CDR3 DNA sequence: TGTGCCAGCAGCCTCTCCAGGGGGGCCAACGTCCTGACTTTC. Drawing the rest from reference TRBV28 and TRBJ2-6, the complete variable domain is DVKVTQSSRYLVKRTGEKVFLECVQDMDHENMFWYRQDPGLGLRLIYFSYDVKMKEKGDIPEGYSVSREKKERFSLILESASTNQTSMYLCASSLSRGANVLTFGAGSRLTVL.

This chain links TRBV30 with TRBJ2-7, with D uncertain. The CDR3 has 12 residues. Looked up from germline, CDR1 is GTSNPN and CDR2 is SVGIG (reference sequence). V shed 6 bases and J shed 3 bases, with 12 bases lying between them. CDR3 sequence: CACTLENYEQYF. The CDR3 nucleotides read TGTGCCTGCACACTGGAAAACTACGAGCAGTACTTC.

This clonotype has more than one count but fewer than ten. The gene calls are TRBV4-2 and TRBJ2-5; perhaps TRBD2 as D (6 bases). The V gene's germline CDR1 is LGHNA and CDR2 YNFKEQ. The V gene lost 1 base and the J gene lost 2 bases, with 11 bases spanning the gap. The CDR3 consists of 15 residues. The CDR3: CASSQGGVGQETQYF. The CDR3 DNA reads TGTGCCAGCAGCCAAGGGGGGGTGGGACAAGAGACCCAGTACTTC.

This clonotype was observed a few times. The chain carries TRBV7-3 and TRBJ1-3; TRBD1 matches 9 bases. CDR3 length: 17 amino acids. The V and J ends lost 4 bases and 3 bases, in that order; junction bases with no gene match: 10. Germline V gives CDR1 SGHTA, CDR2 FQGTGA. This CDR3 is CASSSKADRGIGNTIYF. In nucleotides, the CDR3 is TGTGCCAGCAGCTCAAAAGCCGACAGGGGGATTGGAAACACCATATATTTT. Filled out from reference TRBV7-3 and TRBJ1-3, the complete variable domain reads GAGVSQTPSNKVTEKGKYVELRCDPISGHTALYWYRQSLGQGPEFLIYFQGTGAADDSGLPNDRFFAVRPEGSVSTLKIQRTERGDSAVYLCASSSKADRGIGNTIYFGEGSWLTVV.

The chain carries TRBV5-1 and TRBJ1-1; TRBD1 matches at 9 bases. Per the germline V gene, CDR1 is SGHRS and CDR2 is YFSETQ. The V segment lost 3 bases and the J segment 4 bases; nucleotides outside the gene matches: 10. The CDR3 runs 16 residues. The CDR3 region is CASSWDYRGQSTEAFF. CDR3 nucleotides: TGCGCCAGCAGCTGGGATTACAGGGGGCAGAGCACTGAAGCTTTCTTT.

This clonotype was found many times. The chain links TRBV5-1 to TRBJ1-3; TRBD1 agrees at 7 bases. This CDR3 has 13 amino acids. V was pared by 3 bases and J by 8 bases, with 5 bases of the junction left unmatched. The V gene's germline CDR1 is SGHRS and CDR2 YFSETQ. In nucleotides, the CDR3 is TGCGCCAGCAGCTCGACAGGGACGGACACCATATATTTT. It specifies CASSSTGTDTIYF.

This clonotype was recorded at least ten times. This chain links TRBV12-3 or TRBV12-4 with TRBJ2-7; D tentatively fits TRBD1 or TRBD2 (5 bases each). The CDR3 has 13 amino acids. V was clipped by 2 bases and J by 4 bases, with 9 bases between them. The CDR3 nucleotides read TGTGCCAGCAGTTTAAGAGGGGTTTACGAGCAGTACTTC. This sequence encodes CASSLRGVYEQYF.

The CDR3 is CASSVGWKGTEETQYF. The CDR3 region has the DNA TGTGCCAGCAGCGTAGGGTGGAAGGGGACCGAAGAGACCCAGTACTTC. V usage is TRBV9 and J usage is TRBJ2-5, with D perhaps matching TRBD1 or TRBD2 (5 bases each). Looked up from germline, CDR1 is SGDLS and CDR2 is YYNGEE. CDR3 length: 16 residues. V was clipped by 0 bases and J by 3 bases, with 15 bases between them. Full variable domain (missing parts from reference TRBV9 and TRBJ2-5): DSGVTQTPKHLITATGQRVTLRCSPRSGDLSVYWYQQSLDQGLQFLIQYYNGEERAKGNILERFSAQQFPDLHSELNLSSLELGDSALYFCASSVGWKGTEETQYFGPGTRLLVL.

CDR3 nucleotides: TGCAGTGCTAGAGAACCAACAGGGGGTTACGAGCAGTACTTC. Its translation is CSAREPTGGYEQYF. The V and J genes are TRBV20-1 and TRBJ2-7, with 8 bases matching TRBD1. V was pared by 0 bases and J by 4 bases, with 5 bases of the junction left unmatched. Germline lookup yields CDR1 DFQATT and CDR2 SNEGSKA (reference sequence). The CDR3 runs 14 residues.

Written as DNA, the CDR3 is TGTGCCAGCAGCACTCACAGCTGCGAGCAGTACTTC. Its translation: CASSTHSCEQYF. The chain uses TRBV7-3 and TRBJ2-7; D ambiguous. The CDR3 is 12 residues long. V was shortened by 5 bases and J by 6 bases, with 11 bases between the two germline ends. Germline V CDR1 and CDR2: SGHTA, FQGTGA.

This clonotype was detected many times. This chain joins TRBV12-3 or TRBV12-4 and TRBJ2-5, with 7 bases lining up with TRBD2. Losses at the gene ends were 8 bases for V and 5 bases for J; bases not matched to a gene: 5. The CDR3 spans 12 residues. CDR3 bases: TGTGCCAGCGGACGGCGGGGGGAGACCCAGTACTTC. It translates to CASGRRGETQYF.

V and J are TRBV6-5 and TRBJ1-2, with a possible D match to TRBD1 (5 bases). The germline V gene encodes CDR1 MNHEY and CDR2 SVGAGI. V lost 1 base to trimming and J lost 2 bases, with 11 bases between them. This CDR3 comprises 15 residues. The CDR3 loop is CASSYLQERNYGYTF. CDR3 DNA sequence: TGTGCCAGCAGTTACTTACAGGAACGAAACTATGGCTACACCTTC.

This clonotype was observed many times. The gene calls are TRBV27 and TRBJ2-7, with 7 bases aligning to TRBD1. V shed 3 bases, J shed 3 bases, and the junction held 5 bases outside the gene matches. Germline V gene sequence: CDR1 MNHEY, CDR2 SMNVEV (reference sequence). The CDR3 has 14 amino acids. Here the CDR3 DNA reads TGTGCCAGCAGTTTCGGGGACAGTCTCTACGAGCAGTACTTC. This translates into CASSFGDSLYEQYF.

In its sample, this clonotype was seen many times. The CDR3 DNA reads as TGTGCCAGCAGCTTAAAAGGGTGGATCCCCGGGGAGCTGTTTTTT. This gives the protein CASSLKGWIPGELFF. V gene TRBV7-2 combines with J gene TRBJ2-2, with unresolved D. Germline V gives CDR1 SGHTA, CDR2 FQGNSA. Trimming took 2 bases from V and 6 from J, leaving 13 bases between them. This CDR3 has 15 amino acids.

This clonotype was detected ten times or more. The chain recombines TRBV4-1 with TRBJ2-5; D is ambiguous. V was shortened by 4 bases and J by 4 bases, with 10 bases between the two germline ends. This CDR3 has 13 residues. Germline CDR1 reads MGHRA; CDR2 reads YSYEKL. CDR3 protein: CASSPLWGETQYF. The CDR3 DNA sequence: TGCGCCAGCAGCCCCCTGTGGGGAGAGACCCAGTACTTC.